This note documents a single T cell receptor (beta chain) sequence. Its specificity is unknown. It was with 60 Vbeta and 13 Jbeta primers that the PCR ran. Data came from immunoSEQ multiplex PCR; TCRdb stores just in-frame clones and leaves some out. There are 130,000 or so clones in the sample; 66% occur only once, and 6.5% lies in the top ten. Samples came from healthy bone marrow donors. This sample stems from a study of cytomegalovirus exposure and HLA in healthy donors. General study points: In a later analysis, most CMV-associated TCR beta chains appeared HLA-restricted. Information on immune exposure was restricted to one variable (CMV serostatus).

Germline-derived CDR1 and CDR2 are SGHTA and FQGNSA. V gave up 5 bases and J gave up 2 bases, with 10 bases separating them. The CDR3 extends over 13 amino acids. The TCR comes from a woman aged 55-75 years in good health and CMV-seronegative. Specimen: PBMCs. This chain links TRBV7-2 with TRBJ2-7, with D perhaps TRBD1 (5 bases). The CDR3 DNA reads TGTGCCAGCAGCAGCCAAGGGGCCTACGAGCAGTACTTC. This translates into CASSSQGAYEQYF.